The TCR beta chain described here comes from a study of blood T cell repertoires in COVID-19. Overall study: PBMCs, B-cell-depleted T cells, or T cells were the source of the cDNA or gDNA that made up the material.

Seattle cases were enrolled at active infection and followed longitudinally. Profiled with immunoSEQ multiplex PCR; TCRdb holds only in-frame clones, not every one. Among hundreds of thousands of clones, roughly nine tenths were seen once, and the ten largest hold 0.8% to 1%. CDR3 size: 17 residues. Unmatched junction bases numbered 2, after V lost 1 base and J lost 5 bases. Germline V lookup: CDR1 MGHRA, CDR2 YSYEKL. The sequencing sample was made of peripheral blood. The rearrangement joins TRBV4-1 to TRBJ2-2; 15 positions match TRBD2. The receptor comes from a man aged 55 to 69 with COVID-19, enrolled during active disease. This chain's CDR3 is CASSQGTSGGATGELFF. In nucleotides, the CDR3 is TGCGCCAGCAGCCAAGGGACTAGCGGGGGGGCGACCGGGGAGCTGTTTTTT.